This entry features one TCR beta chain sequence. This sample was included in a study of blood T cell repertoires in COVID-19. Per the original data handling: Quantification of nucleated cells was approximated via reference gene primer amplification. Sequencing was performed with immunoSEQ multiplex PCR; in TCRdb, only in-frame clones are kept and a portion is missing. The V and J calls and clone size come from that table; D and trimming were worked out from the DNA. The table lists about 190,000 clones, around four fifths of them singletons. The V end was cut by 3 bases, the J end by 2 bases, with 9 bases between. The CDR3 extends over 13 amino acids. Germline-derived CDR1 and CDR2 are GTSNPN and SVGIG (reference sequence).

The TCR was taken from a man between 50 and 59 years old with active or convalescent COVID-19. This sequence joins TRBV30 and TRBJ2-3; the D is unclear. The specimen sequenced was peripheral blood. In DNA, the CDR3 is TGTGCCTGGAGACTACAAGACACAGATACGCAGTATTTT. This sequence encodes CAWRLQDTDTQYF.